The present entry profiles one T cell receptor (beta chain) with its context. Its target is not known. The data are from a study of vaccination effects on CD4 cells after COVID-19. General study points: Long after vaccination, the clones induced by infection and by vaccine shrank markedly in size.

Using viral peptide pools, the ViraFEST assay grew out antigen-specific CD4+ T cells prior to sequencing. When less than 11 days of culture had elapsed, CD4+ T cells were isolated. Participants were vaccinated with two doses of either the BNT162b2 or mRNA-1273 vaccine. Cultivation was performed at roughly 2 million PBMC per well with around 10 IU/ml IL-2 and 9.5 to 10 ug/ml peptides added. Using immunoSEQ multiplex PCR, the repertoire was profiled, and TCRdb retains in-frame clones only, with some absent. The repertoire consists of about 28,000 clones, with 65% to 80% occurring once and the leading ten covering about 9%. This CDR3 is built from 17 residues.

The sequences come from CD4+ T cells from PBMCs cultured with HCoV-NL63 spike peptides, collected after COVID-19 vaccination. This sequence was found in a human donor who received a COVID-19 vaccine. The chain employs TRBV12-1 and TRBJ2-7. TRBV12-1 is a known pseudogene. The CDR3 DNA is TGTGCCAGCAGCCCCCCGACCCAACATCCCTCCTATTACGAGCAGTACTTC. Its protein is CASSPPTQHPSYYEQYF.